The present entry profiles one T cell receptor beta chain with its context. Distinct nucleotide sequences in the sample also encode this CDR3. The data originate from a study of blood T cell repertoires in COVID-19. Study in general: Italy, Spain and the United States were the sources of the convalescent and acute COVID-19 samples. In each case, the material was cDNA or gDNA derived from T cells, B-cell-depleted T cells, or PBMCs.

Study processing details: Reference gene primer amplification yielded estimated nucleated cell counts. Here immunoSEQ multiplex PCR was the method, and the copy in TCRdb shows in-frame clones only, minus some. The D gene and trimming were derived from the DNA, and the V and J assignments and clone size from that table. The sample shows approximately 410,000 clones, more than 80% of them seen only once. The sequenced sample was peripheral blood. This sequence was found in a woman in her twenties or thirties with active or convalescent COVID-19.

As DNA, the CDR3 is TGCGCCAGCAGCCAAGCGGGGTCCTACGAGCAGTACTTC. Protein product: CASSQAGSYEQYF. V and J are TRBV4-1 and TRBJ2-7; TRBD2 might be the D (5 bases). CDR3 length equals 13 residues. The V end lost 1 base, the J end lost 1 base, and 5 bases lay between the germline ends. Germline lookup yields CDR1 MGHRA and CDR2 YSYEKL.